This record covers a single T cell receptor (beta chain). What it binds is unknown. This specimen belongs to a study of memory CD4+ T cells and cytomegalovirus serostatus. Broader study findings: A US-trained random forest predicted CMV serostatus with median AUC around 0.9.

Single viable CD3+CD4+CD8-CD45RO+ cells were sorted as the memory CD4+ T cells. CDR3 length: 14 amino acids. The V end lost 5 bases, the J end lost 0 bases, and 11 bases lay between the germline ends. The V gene's germline CDR1 is SGHTA and CDR2 FQGNSA. Measured with immunoSEQ multiplex PCR; TCRdb has only the in-frame clones, and not every one. The data show tens of thousands of clones, around 83% seen once. Sequenced: memory CD4+ T cells from blood. This TCR derives from an adult in good health and CMV-seropositive. The chain couples TRBV7-2 to TRBJ2-7, with D maybe TRBD2 (6 bases). As DNA, the CDR3 is TGTGCCAGCAGCATAATAGCGGACTCCTACGAGCAGTACTTC. This codes for CASSIIADSYEQYF.